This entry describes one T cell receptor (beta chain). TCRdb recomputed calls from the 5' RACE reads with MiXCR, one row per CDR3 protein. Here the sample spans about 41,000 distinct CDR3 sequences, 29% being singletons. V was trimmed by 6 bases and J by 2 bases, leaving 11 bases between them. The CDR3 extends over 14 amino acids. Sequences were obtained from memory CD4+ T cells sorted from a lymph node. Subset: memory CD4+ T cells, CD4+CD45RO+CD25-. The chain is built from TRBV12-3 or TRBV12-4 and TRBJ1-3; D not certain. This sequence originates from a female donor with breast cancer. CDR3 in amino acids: CASSLQLTGNTIYF. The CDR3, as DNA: TGTGCCAGCAGCCTTCAGCTCACTGGAAACACCATATATTTT.